The rows below give T cell receptor beta chains drawn from one sample of a study of T-cell reconstitution after alpha-beta-depleted transplantation in children. TCRdb itself ran the PCR reads through MiXCR, one entry per CDR3 protein. The data contain fewer than 550,000 distinct CDR3 sequences, 10% to 12% of them singletons. Sequences were derived from PBMCs, mostly from graft donor cells, sampled 180 days after TCRalphabeta/CD19-depleted stem cell transplant. The receptors were sampled from a female patient aged 2 to 10 who had a stem cell transplant for aplastic anemia, so the T cells may come from the graft donor. CDR3s include the opening cysteine and the closing phenylalanine or tryptophan. The order of the fields is J gene, clone size, CDR3 length, V gene, D gene, CDR3 protein, CDR3 DNA. D genes are given only for firm matches. Where a row states a size, it is once, few, many or the class of an expanded clone; other rows omit it.

J: TRBJ2-5; size: .; length: 13; V: TRBV29-1; D: TRBD1; CDR3: CSVEETGTETQYF; DNA: TGCAGCGTTGAGGAGACAGGGACAGAGACCCAGTACTTC
J: TRBJ2-1; size: few; length: 18; V: TRBV4-1; D: .; CDR3: CASSPLKFGNDLSNEQFF; DNA: TGCGCCAGCAGCCCCCTAAAATTCGGCAACGATTTATCCAATGAGCAGTTCTTC
J: TRBJ2-7; size: .; length: 12; V: TRBV29-1; D: .; CDR3: CSVGSRGGEQYF; DNA: TGCAGCGTTGGAAGCAGGGGTGGCGAGCAGTACTTC
J: TRBJ2-6; size: .; length: 16; V: TRBV28; D: .; CDR3: CASSPSVSSGANVLTF; DNA: TGTGCCAGCAGTCCCTCAGTGTCCTCTGGGGCCAACGTCCTGACTTTC
J: TRBJ2-3; size: .; length: 19; V: TRBV6-5; D: TRBD1; CDR3: CASSYSSRSAGGSTDTQYF; DNA: TGTGCCAGCAGTTACTCATCAAGGTCGGCAGGGGGAAGCACAGATACGCAGTATTTT
J: TRBJ2-5; size: .; length: 15; V: TRBV12-3/TRBV12-4; D: .; CDR3: CASAGQRTSLETQYF; DNA: TGTGCCAGTGCGGGACAGCGGACTAGCTTAGAGACCCAGTACTTC
J: TRBJ2-7; size: few; length: 14; V: TRBV12-3/TRBV12-4; D: TRBD2; CDR3: CASSLTSGSHEQYF; DNA: TGTGCCAGCAGCCTGACTAGCGGGAGCCACGAGCAGTACTTC
J: TRBJ2-2; size: .; length: 15; V: TRBV7-3; D: .; CDR3: CASSPAGGDTGELFF; DNA: TGTGCCAGCAGCCCCGCGGGCGGCGACACCGGGGAGCTGTTTTTT
J: TRBJ2-1; size: few; length: 14; V: TRBV20-1; D: TRBD2; CDR3: CSSGTSGNPHEQFF; DNA: TGCAGTTCAGGTACTAGCGGGAACCCCCATGAGCAGTTCTTC
J: TRBJ2-5; size: many; length: 14; V: TRBV29-1; D: TRBD2; CDR3: CSVEWREGRETQYF; DNA: TGCAGCGTTGAATGGCGGGAGGGCCGAGAGACCCAGTACTTC
J: TRBJ2-3; size: .; length: 11; V: TRBV25-1; D: .; CDR3: CASSELNTQYF; DNA: TGTGCCAGCAGTGAATTAAATACGCAGTATTTT
J: TRBJ2-7; size: .; length: 16; V: TRBV5-1; D: TRBD2; CDR3: CASSKASGRIVYEQYF; DNA: TGCGCCAGCAGCAAAGCTAGCGGGAGAATCGTCTACGAGCAGTACTTC
J: TRBJ2-3; size: .; length: 19; V: TRBV6-4; D: .; CDR3: CASLGGLGGRSCGTDTQYF; DNA: TGTGCCAGCCTCGGGGGTCTAGGAGGTAGATCCTGTGGCACAGATACGCAGTATTTT
J: TRBJ1-5; size: .; length: 14; V: TRBV20-1; D: .; CDR3: CSARITGPYQPQHF; DNA: TGCAGTGCTAGAATTACAGGCCCGTATCAGCCCCAGCATTTT
J: TRBJ2-1; size: few; length: 20; V: TRBV4-3; D: TRBD2; CDR3: CASSQEWGLAGARSYNEQFF; DNA: TGCGCCAGCAGCCAAGAGTGGGGACTAGCGGGAGCGCGGTCCTACAATGAGCAGTTCTTC
J: TRBJ2-7; size: few; length: 17; V: TRBV20-1; D: TRBD2; CDR3: CSARDPLAAKSPYEQYF; DNA: TGCAGTGCTAGAGATCCACTAGCGGCCAAATCTCCCTACGAGCAGTACTTC
J: TRBJ1-2; size: few; length: 15; V: TRBV12-3/TRBV12-4; D: .; CDR3: CASSPRNDRFYGYTF; DNA: TGTGCCAGCAGTCCCCGAAATGACAGATTCTATGGCTACACCTTC
J: TRBJ2-5; size: many; length: 15; V: TRBV7-8; D: TRBD1; CDR3: CASSPGTGGQETQYF; DNA: TGTGCCAGCAGCCCCGGGACAGGGGGACAAGAGACCCAGTACTTC
J: TRBJ2-1; size: .; length: 14; V: TRBV5-1; D: .; CDR3: CASSWGAPYNEQFF; DNA: TGCGCCAGCAGCTGGGGGGCCCCCTACAATGAGCAGTTCTTC
J: TRBJ2-1; size: .; length: 12; V: TRBV19; D: .; CDR3: CASRIGDDEQFF; DNA: TGTGCCAGTAGGATAGGGGACGATGAGCAGTTCTTC
J: TRBJ1-1; size: many; length: 14; V: TRBV20-1; D: .; CDR3: CSAHEGALNTEAFF; DNA: TGCAGTGCTCATGAAGGGGCCCTGAACACTGAAGCTTTCTTT
J: TRBJ1-3; size: .; length: 13; V: TRBV29-1; D: .; CDR3: CSVEVFSGNTIYF; DNA: TGCAGCGTTGAGGTGTTCTCTGGAAACACCATATATTTT
J: TRBJ1-4; size: .; length: 14; V: TRBV6-5; D: .; CDR3: CASRGTGPGEKLFF; DNA: TGTGCCAGCAGGGGGACGGGGCCGGGGGAAAAACTGTTTTTT
J: TRBJ2-3; size: few; length: 14; V: TRBV9; D: .; CDR3: CASSALGRGDTQYF; DNA: TGTGCCAGCAGCGCCCTAGGCAGGGGAGATACGCAGTATTTT
J: TRBJ2-2; size: many; length: 14; V: TRBV12-3/TRBV12-4; D: .; CDR3: CASSPGFGPGELFF; DNA: TGTGCCAGCAGTCCGGGGTTTGGGCCCGGGGAGCTGTTTTTT
J: TRBJ2-1; size: .; length: 14; V: TRBV6-2/TRBV6-3; D: TRBD2; CDR3: CASSPTSGRYEQFF; DNA: TGTGCCAGCAGCCCGACTAGCGGGAGATATGAGCAGTTCTTC
J: TRBJ2-1; size: .; length: 17; V: TRBV20-1; D: .; CDR3: CSARDYEAARAYNEQFF; DNA: TGCAGTGCTAGAGATTATGAAGCGGCCAGGGCCTACAATGAGCAGTTCTTC
J: TRBJ1-1; size: few; length: 13; V: TRBV30; D: .; CDR3: CAWTGGMNTEAFF; DNA: TGTGCCTGGACCGGGGGCATGAACACTGAAGCTTTCTTT
J: TRBJ2-1; size: .; length: 16; V: TRBV4-3; D: .; CDR3: CASSQDGKSSYNEQFF; DNA: TGCGCCAGCAGCCAAGACGGGAAAAGCTCCTACAATGAGCAGTTCTTC
J: TRBJ1-1; size: .; length: 14; V: TRBV6-2/TRBV6-3; D: .; CDR3: CASSSGQGRAEAFF; DNA: TGTGCCAGCAGTTCGGGGCAGGGGCGCGCTGAAGCTTTCTTT
J: TRBJ2-1; size: .; length: 15; V: TRBV28; D: .; CDR3: CASSPPGPSYNEQFF; DNA: TGTGCCAGCAGTCCCCCGGGACCCTCCTACAATGAGCAGTTCTTC
J: TRBJ1-5; size: many; length: 15; V: TRBV5-1; D: .; CDR3: CASSSDGDSNQPQHF; DNA: TGCGCCAGCAGCTCGGACGGAGATAGCAATCAGCCCCAGCATTTT
J: TRBJ2-5; size: many; length: 13; V: TRBV12-3/TRBV12-4; D: .; CDR3: CASSLWGRETQYF; DNA: TGTGCCAGCAGTTTGTGGGGGAGAGAGACCCAGTACTTC
J: TRBJ2-1; size: .; length: 16; V: TRBV5-1; D: .; CDR3: CASSRGGVVNYNEQFF; DNA: TGCGCCAGCAGCCGGGGTGGGGTAGTCAACTACAATGAGCAGTTCTTC
J: TRBJ2-7; size: many; length: 14; V: TRBV7-9; D: .; CDR3: CASSFPSEGDEQYF; DNA: TGTGCCAGCAGCTTCCCCAGCGAGGGGGACGAGCAGTACTTC
J: TRBJ2-2; size: few; length: 15; V: TRBV28; D: .; CDR3: CASSPPGLGPGELFF; DNA: TGTGCCAGCAGCCCCCCGGGCCTAGGGCCCGGGGAGCTGTTTTTT
J: TRBJ2-5; size: .; length: 15; V: TRBV4-3; D: TRBD2; CDR3: CASSSLREVWETQYF; DNA: TGCGCCAGCAGCTCCTTGCGGGAGGTTTGGGAGACCCAGTACTTC
J: TRBJ2-3; size: many; length: 14; V: TRBV12-3/TRBV12-4; D: .; CDR3: CASTWNRYTDTQYF; DNA: TGTGCCAGCACCTGGAACAGGTACACAGATACGCAGTATTTT
J: TRBJ1-1; size: few; length: 16; V: TRBV6-2/TRBV6-3; D: TRBD1; CDR3: CASSSTRTGGQSEAFF; DNA: TGTGCCAGCAGTTCTACCCGGACAGGGGGCCAGTCTGAAGCTTTCTTT
J: TRBJ2-1; size: .; length: 17; V: TRBV28; D: TRBD2; CDR3: CASSPRTSGRYGYEQFF; DNA: TGTGCCAGCAGTCCTCGGACTAGCGGGAGGTATGGCTATGAGCAGTTCTTC
J: TRBJ2-7; size: few; length: 15; V: TRBV24-1; D: TRBD2; CDR3: CATSDRTSGAYEQYF; DNA: TGTGCCACCAGTGATAGGACTAGCGGAGCCTACGAGCAGTACTTC
J: TRBJ2-7; size: many; length: 15; V: TRBV9; D: .; CDR3: CASSVDWTASYEQYF; DNA: TGTGCCAGCAGCGTAGATTGGACAGCGTCCTACGAGCAGTACTTC
J: TRBJ1-3; size: few; length: 14; V: TRBV7-2; D: .; CDR3: CASSLETRRNTIYF; DNA: TGTGCCAGCAGCTTAGAGACCCGTAGAAACACCATATATTTT
J: TRBJ1-2; size: .; length: 13; V: TRBV28; D: .; CDR3: CASSLLRHEGYTF; DNA: TGTGCCAGCAGTTTATTAAGGCACGAAGGCTACACCTTC
J: TRBJ1-5; size: few; length: 19; V: TRBV24-1; D: .; CDR3: CATSDGAYGLEKSNQPQHF; DNA: TGTGCCACCAGTGATGGCGCGTATGGGCTTGAAAAGAGCAATCAGCCCCAGCATTTT
J: TRBJ1-5; size: .; length: 17; V: TRBV12-3/TRBV12-4; D: .; CDR3: CASGLREYSYGNQPQHF; DNA: TGTGCCAGCGGACTCCGGGAGTATAGTTATGGCAATCAGCCCCAGCATTTT